The 17 T cell receptor beta chains below come from one sample, sequenced in a study of beta chain features in type 1 diabetes. TCRB transcripts that were expressed got sequenced, as all of the isolated RNA had been reverse transcribed. Profiled with immunoSEQ multiplex PCR; TCRdb holds only in-frame clones, not every one. The table includes around 450,000 clones, over 10% detected once. Sequencing used naive CD4+ T cells from blood. The receptors here all came from a woman aged 18-35 years in good health.

This CDR3 reads CASSQALSHSEAFRTDTQYF. The DNA of the CDR3 is TGCGCCAGCAGCCAAGCTCTTTCTCATTCGGAAGCTTTTCGGACAGATACGCAGTATTTT. V gene TRBV4-3 combines with J gene TRBJ2-3, with no clear D. The V end lost 1 base, the J end lost 3 bases, and 26 bases lay between the germline ends. There are 20 residues in the CDR3. The germline V gene encodes CDR1 LGHNA and CDR2 YSLEER.

In this sample, this clone turned up a few times. V and J are TRBV6-6 and TRBJ1-5; no firm D call. The V gene's germline CDR1 is MNHNY and CDR2 SVGAGI (reference sequence). The CDR3 sequence is 13 residues long. The germline V and J ends were trimmed by 0 bases and 4 bases, with 4 bases remaining between them. CDR3 sequence: CASSYSSNQPQHF. CDR3 bases: TGTGCCAGCAGTTACTCGAGTAATCAGCCCCAGCATTTT.

This clone appeared a few times. This chain joins TRBV15 and TRBJ2-1; 11 nucleotides agree with TRBD2. Germline V CDR1 and CDR2: LNHNV, YYDKDF (reference sequence). The CDR3 spans 15 residues. The V and J ends lost 5 bases and 7 bases, in that order; junction bases with no gene match: 7. CDR3 in amino acids: CATSGPSGGRNEQFF. In DNA form, the CDR3 reads TGTGCCACCAGCGGACCTAGCGGGGGGAGGAATGAGCAGTTCTTC.

V is TRBV28 and J is TRBJ1-1; no reliable D call. The CDR3 has 13 amino acids. The V end lost 8 bases, the J end lost 3 bases, and 13 bases lay between the germline ends. Germline lookup yields CDR1 MDHEN and CDR2 SYDVKM. This CDR3 is CASSTGRHTEAFF. In DNA, the CDR3 is TGTGCCAGCTCGACGGGTCGCCACACTGAAGCTTTCTTT.

This rearrangement joins TRBV25-1 to TRBJ1-5; D not certain. The length of the CDR3 is 12 residues. V lost 7 bases, J lost 4 bases, and 8 bases lay in between. Germline V CDR1 and CDR2: MGHDK, SYGVNS. CDR3 residues: CASNDGNQPQHF. The CDR3 region has the DNA TGTGCCAGCAACGACGGAAATCAGCCCCAGCATTTT. Based on the CDR3 plus reference TRBV25-1 and TRBJ1-5, the full variable domain is EADIYQTPRYLVIGTGKKITLECSQTMGHDKMYWYQQDPGMELHLIHYSYGVNSTEKGDLSSESTVSRIRTEHFPLTLESARPSHTSQYLCASNDGNQPQHFGDGTRLSIL.

V usage is TRBV2 and J usage is TRBJ1-2; 7 nucleotides line up with TRBD1. V shed 6 bases, J shed 2 bases, and the junction held 9 bases outside the gene matches. The germline V gene encodes CDR1 SNHLY and CDR2 FYNNEI. This CDR3 contains 15 residues. CDR3 protein: CASSEYRGPNYGYTF. The CDR3 DNA follows: TGTGCCAGCAGCGAATACAGGGGTCCCAACTATGGCTACACCTTC.

This chain links TRBV19 with TRBJ2-5; D gene unclear. Trimming pared 6 bases from V and 0 bases from J, leaving 8 bases between. Germline lookup yields CDR1 LNHDA and CDR2 SQIVND (reference sequence). The CDR3 sequence is 13 residues long. CDR3 sequence (DNA): TGTGCCAGTAGCACGAGGTACCAAGAGACCCAGTACTTC. Translated: CASSTRYQETQYF.

The chain recombines TRBV10-3 with TRBJ2-1; D call uncertain. Between the trimmed V and J ends, which lost 0 bases and 5 bases, there was a span of 8 bases. The length of the CDR3 is 14 residues. Germline CDR1 reads ENHRY; CDR2 reads SYGVKD. CDR3 sequence (DNA): TGTGCCATCAGTGAGTCAAAGACGGACAATGAGCAGTTCTTC. As protein: CAISESKTDNEQFF.

In the case of this clone: The junction departs from the called germline gene at one end, perhaps through a read error. The CDR3 bases are TGTGCCAGCAGGGAAGACAGGTTGGATGAAAAACTGTTTTTT. Protein: CASREDRLDEKLFF. This rearrangement joins TRBV2 to TRBJ1-4; possibly TRBD1 for D (6 bases). Germline V gene sequence: CDR1 SNHLY, CDR2 FYNNEI. CDR3 length: 14 amino acids.

The J gene is TRBJ1-1, the V gene TRBV29-1; no definite D call. The CDR3 is 12 residues long. Trimming pared 4 bases from V and 4 bases from J, leaving 10 bases between. Germline V gene sequence: CDR1 SQVTM, CDR2 ANQGSEA. CDR3 protein: CSVVEGITEAFF. In nucleotides, the CDR3 is TGCAGCGTTGTCGAAGGTATCACTGAAGCTTTCTTT.

V usage is TRBV7-3 and J usage is TRBJ2-3; 10 bases agree with TRBD2. Trimming at V came to 5 bases and at J to 3 bases, leaving 8 bases not matched to a gene. CDR3 length equals 16 residues. CDR1 and CDR2 from the germline V gene are SGHTA and FQGTGA. Here the CDR3 reads CASSPRLAGATDTQYF. In nucleotides, the CDR3 is TGTGCCAGCAGCCCCAGGCTAGCGGGGGCGACAGATACGCAGTATTTT.

This clone was counted a few times. CDR3: CATSTRETQYF. The CDR3 region has the DNA TGTGCCACCAGCACCAGAGAGACCCAGTACTTC. The chain combines TRBV15 with TRBJ2-5; D uncertain. V lost 4 bases, J lost 4 bases, and 4 bases lay in between. Germline CDR1 is LNHNV and CDR2 is YYDKDF (reference sequence). The CDR3 runs 11 residues.

This chain uses TRBV9 with TRBJ2-2; no clear D gene. Germline V gene lookup returns CDR1 SGDLS and CDR2 YYNGEE. V was pared by 2 bases and J by 2 bases, with 10 bases between. CDR3 length: 15 residues. The DNA for the CDR3 is TGTGCCAGCAGCGTCCGGGCCGCAAACACCGGGGAGCTGTTTTTT. It translates to CASSVRAANTGELFF.

A few counts support this clone. The chain couples TRBV11-1 to TRBJ2-2, with D perhaps matching TRBD1 or TRBD2 (5 bases each). Trimming cost V 7 bases and J 4 bases, with 16 bases left between them. The CDR3 totals 15 residues. CDR1 SGHAT and CDR2 FQDESV come from the germline V gene (reference sequence). CDR3 residues: CASTRTGGPTGELFF. The CDR3 DNA follows: TGTGCCAGCACCCGCACAGGAGGACCCACCGGGGAGCTGTTTTTT. Full variable domain (outside the CDR3, taken from reference TRBV11-1 and TRBJ2-2): EAEVAQSPRYKITEKSQAVAFWCDPISGHATLYWYRQILGQGPELLVQFQDESVVDDSQLPKDRFSAERLKGVDSTLKIQPAELGDSAMYLCASTRTGGPTGELFFGEGSRLTVL.

This clone was seen more than once but under ten times. J is TRBJ2-5 and V is TRBV7-2; TRBD2 matches at 7 bases. J was trimmed by 5 bases and V by 4 bases; bases with no gene match: 7. Germline loops: CDR1 SGHTA, CDR2 FQGNSA. The CDR3 spans 14 residues. The CDR3 bases are TGTGCCAGCAGCTCGACTAGCTTTTCGGAGACCCAGTACTTC. It codes for CASSSTSFSETQYF.

V gene TRBV6-6 combines with J gene TRBJ2-7; D possibly uses TRBD1 or TRBD2 (5 bases each). This CDR3 is built from 13 residues. V was pared by 6 bases and J by 9 bases, with 18 bases between. In germline, CDR1 is MNHNY, CDR2 SVGAGI (reference sequence). The CDR3 loop reads CASRDPGDPWQYV. CDR3 nucleotides: TGTGCCAGCAGGGATCCCGGGGACCCATGGCAGTACGTC.

V usage is TRBV2 and J usage is TRBJ2-1; D remains unclear. The CDR3 is 12 amino acids. The V end was cut by 3 bases, the J end by 8 bases, with 8 bases between. Germline CDR1 is SNHLY and CDR2 is FYNNEI. The CDR3 region is CASSDRTYEQFF. Here the CDR3 DNA reads TGTGCCAGCAGTGACCGGACCTATGAGCAGTTCTTC.